Listed below are T cell receptor beta chains from one sample, sequenced in a study of blood T cell repertoires in COVID-19. Profiling relied on immunoSEQ multiplex PCR, and the TCRdb table lists in-frame clones only, not all of them. This table holds tens of thousands of clones, 87% found once. Sequencing was done on a sample of peripheral blood. The receptors come from a woman aged 45-65 years with active or convalescent COVID-19. Both conserved end residues are part of each CDR3. The order of the fields is D gene, V gene, clone size, J gene, CDR3 DNA, CDR3 protein. The D gene is left open where the match is weak. Expanded clones are given a class, and other clones once, few, many or no size at all.

>-|TRBV11-2|-|TRBJ2-7
TGTGCCAGCAGCCCCTTGGGCGCGGGGGCCGCCTACGAGCAGTACTTC
CASSPLGAGAAYEQYF
>TRBD2|TRBV7-8|-|TRBJ2-1
TGTGCCAGCAGCTTCTCTGGACTAGCGGGATTCAATGAGCAGTTCTTC
CASSFSGLAGFNEQFF
>TRBD1|TRBV4-3|-|TRBJ1-1
TGCGCCAGCAGCCAGGAAGACGGCGGAGACAGGGGTTTATCCCCTGAAGCTTTCTTT
CASSQEDGGDRGLSPEAFF
>TRBD1|TRBV5-1|once|TRBJ2-5
TGCGCCAGCAGCAGGGGACAGGGGGCAGAGACCCAGTACTTC
CASSRGQGAETQYF
>-|TRBV6-5|-|TRBJ2-1
TGTGCCAGCACGTCCGGGGATGAGCAGTTCTTC
CASTSGDEQFF
>TRBD1|TRBV7-2|-|TRBJ2-1
TGTGCCAGCAGCTTAAGGTGGAGACAGGGGGGCAATGAGCAGTTCTTC
CASSLRWRQGGNEQFF
>TRBD1|TRBV7-2|-|TRBJ1-1
TGTGCCAGCAGCTCCCAGGCAGGGGGGTCGACTGAAGCTTTCTTT
CASSSQAGGSTEAFF
>-|TRBV11-3|-|TRBJ2-7
TGTGCCAGCAGCTTATCCGGGGTAAACTACGAGCAGTACTTC
CASSLSGVNYEQYF
>-|TRBV6-5|-|TRBJ1-2
TGTGCCAGCAGTAAAAGCGCGGACAGCCTCTATGGCTACACCTTC
CASSKSADSLYGYTF
>TRBD1|TRBV2|-|TRBJ1-5
TGTGCCAGCAGTGCAGGGGGATCTAGCAATCAGCCCCAGCATTTT
CASSAGGSSNQPQHF
>-|TRBV4-2|-|TRBJ1-6
TGTGCCAGCAGCCAAGATCATAACAGTCTGTCACCCCTCCACTTT
CASSQDHNSLSPLHF
>-|TRBV10-3|-|TRBJ2-2
TGTGCCATCACAATACAGGAGGGCACCGGGGAGCTGTTTTTT
CAITIQEGTGELFF
>-|TRBV7-9|many|TRBJ1-1
TGTGCCAGCAGCCCCCTCGGAGTTTGGAACACTGAAGCTTTCTTT
CASSPLGVWNTEAFF
>-|TRBV7-3|-|TRBJ2-3
TGTGCCAGCAGCTCCTTTACTCGGACAGATACGCAGTATTTT
CASSSFTRTDTQYF
>-|TRBV27|-|TRBJ2-5
TGTGCCAAGAGGGTGCGGGAAGAGACCCAGTACTTC
CAKRVREETQYF
>-|TRBV28|-|TRBJ1-6
TGTGCCAGCACTAAAATCGGTTCACCCCTCCACTTT
CASTKIGSPLHF
>-|TRBV6-2/TRBV6-3|-|TRBJ2-7
TGTGCCAGCAGTTCCGGGACTTCGGACTCCAACGAGCAGTACTTC
CASSSGTSDSNEQYF
>TRBD1|TRBV4-1|-|TRBJ1-6
TGCGCCAGCAGCGTGGGGACAGCCAAGGGGAATTCACCCCTCCACTTT
CASSVGTAKGNSPLHF
>-|TRBV3-1/TRBV3-2|-|TRBJ2-3
TGTGCCAGCAGACTAGGGAGCACAGATACGCAGTATTTT
CASRLGSTDTQYF
>TRBD1|TRBV2|few|TRBJ1-5
TGTGCCAGCAGTGGGGGAGGACAGGGTAATCAGCCCCAGCATTTT
CASSGGGQGNQPQHF
>TRBD1|TRBV10-1|-|TRBJ2-7
TGCGCCACCTTGGGACAGGGAAACTACGAGCAGTACTTC
CATLGQGNYEQYF
>TRBD1|TRBV7-3|-|TRBJ1-2
TGTGCCAGCAGCCCCTCCACGGACAGGGGCTATGGCTACACCTTC
CASSPSTDRGYGYTF
>-|TRBV4-3|-|TRBJ2-1
TGCGCCAGCAGCCAAGAACGACTAGTTTACAATGAGCAGTTCTTC
CASSQERLVYNEQFF
>-|TRBV27|-|TRBJ1-3
TGTGCCAGCAGTGGCGGGGCCGCCACTGGAAACACCATATATTTT
CASSGGAATGNTIYF
>-|TRBV9|-|TRBJ2-3
TGTGCCAGCAGGCCCGGCGGGGGCCTCACAGATACGCAGTATTTT
CASRPGGGLTDTQYF
>TRBD1|TRBV27|-|TRBJ1-5
TGTGCCAGCAGTTACAGGGGATCCAATCAGCCCCAGCATTTT
CASSYRGSNQPQHF
>-|TRBV7-9|-|TRBJ1-4
TGTGCCAGCAGCTATACCGGGACTCCCACCCTTAATGAAAAACTGTTTTTT
CASSYTGTPTLNEKLFF
>TRBD2|TRBV9|-|TRBJ2-3
TGTGCCAGCAGCGCACTAGCGGGGAGCACAGATACGCAGTATTTT
CASSALAGSTDTQYF
>-|TRBV7-9|-|TRBJ1-6
TGTGCCAGCAGCTTAAGACAAGCTAATTCACCCCTCCACTTT
CASSLRQANSPLHF
>-|TRBV30|-|TRBJ1-1
TGTGCCTGGAGTGTACAGTTAGAAGCTTTCTTT
CAWSVQLEAFF
>-|TRBV29-1|-|TRBJ2-5
TGCAGCGTTGAAGGGGGTACGGGGGTTAAAGAGACCCAGTACTTC
CSVEGGTGVKETQYF
>-|TRBV4-1|-|TRBJ1-2
TGCGCCAGCAGCCTAAGGGGGTCCGATGGCTACACCTTC
CASSLRGSDGYTF
>TRBD1|TRBV28|-|TRBJ1-4
TGTGCCAGCAGTCCGGGACAGGGGAGACCCAATGAAAAACTGTTTTTT
CASSPGQGRPNEKLFF
>-|TRBV5-1|-|TRBJ1-1
TGCGCCAGCAGCTTGTTCGGGACTGAAGCTTTCTTT
CASSLFGTEAFF
>TRBD1|TRBV5-1|-|TRBJ2-2
TGCGCCAGCAGCACTGGACAGGGGGCCGGGGAGCTGTTTTTT
CASSTGQGAGELFF
>-|TRBV7-2|-|TRBJ2-3
TGTGCCAGCAGCTTAGGGCAGGGGAAGATCAACACAGATACGCAGTATTTT
CASSLGQGKINTDTQYF
>-|TRBV21-1|-|TRBJ2-3
TGTGCCAGCAGCAAATCCAACTTCACAGATACGCAGTATTTT
CASSKSNFTDTQYF
>-|TRBV7-2|-|TRBJ2-3
TGTGCCAGCAGCCCCCGTGGGGGCCGAAGCACAGATACGCAGTATTTT
CASSPRGGRSTDTQYF